The 21 T cell receptor beta chains below all came from one sample that was sequenced in a study of blood T cell repertoires in COVID-19. TCRdb's table, derived via immunoSEQ multiplex PCR, lists solely in-frame clones and lacks some. Among roughly 360,000 clones, around 87% were seen once, and the ten largest hold 0.95% to 1%. Sequencing input: PBMCs or T cells enriched from blood (not recorded which). Receptors originate from a woman in her twenties or thirties with acute COVID-19.

V is TRBV24-1 and J is TRBJ2-2; the D gene is possibly TRBD1 (5 bases). The CDR3 is 15 residues long. Germline CDR1 is KGHDR and CDR2 is SFDVKD. V was shortened by 4 bases and J by 8 bases, with 16 bases between the two germline ends. The DNA of the CDR3 is TGTGCCACCAGTGAGCAGGGCACAGTGGAAGGGGAGCTGTTTTTT. Its translation is CATSEQGTVEGELFF.

V and J are TRBV5-5 and TRBJ1-2; TRBD1 matches 8 bases. The CDR3 has 15 residues. Germline CDR1 reads SGHKS; CDR2 reads YYEKEE (reference sequence). V shed 1 base, J shed 8 bases, and the junction held 10 bases outside the gene matches. The CDR3 DNA is TGTGCCAGCAGCTTGACCGGGACAGGACCGGTCGGCTACACCTTC. Protein product: CASSLTGTGPVGYTF.

V gene TRBV5-1 combines with J gene TRBJ2-1; the match to TRBD2 covers 11 bases. The J segment lost 8 bases and the V segment lost 1 base, leaving 5 bases of the junction unmatched. The CDR3 covers 15 residues. Germline lookup yields CDR1 SGHRS and CDR2 YFSETQ. CDR3 in amino acids: CASSLISGGAYEQFF. The CDR3 bases are TGCGCCAGCAGCTTGATTAGCGGGGGGGCCTATGAGCAGTTCTTC.

The chain joins TRBV7-9 to TRBJ2-1, with TRBD1 matching over 11 bases. From germline, CDR1 is SEHNR and CDR2 FQNEAQ (reference sequence). V was clipped by 4 bases and J by 0 bases; unmatched bases: 8. The CDR3 sequence is 18 residues long. The CDR3 nucleotides read TGTGCCAGCAGCTGGGCGGGGACAGGGGGAAGCTCCTACAATGAGCAGTTCTTC. Translated, it gives CASSWAGTGGSSYNEQFF.

This chain links TRBV12-5 with TRBJ1-2, with D perhaps matching TRBD1 (6 bases). This CDR3 region has 15 residues. CDR1 LGHNT and CDR2 FRNRAP come from the germline V gene. V was clipped by 7 bases and J by 4 bases, with 19 bases between them. Here the CDR3 reads CASVNDRRGGYGYTF. The CDR3 region has the DNA TGTGCTAGTGTCAATGACAGAAGGGGGGGCTATGGCTACACCTTC.

The V and J genes are TRBV3-1 (or the pseudogene TRBV3-2) and TRBJ2-5, with 7 bases that match TRBD1. Germline V gene data show CDR1 as LGHDT and CDR2 as YNNKEL (reference sequence). Germline trimming cut 4 bases from V and 1 base from J; bases unmatched to any gene: 9. The CDR3 consists of 16 residues. CDR3 in amino acids: CASSRRTGALQETQYF. The CDR3 DNA reads as TGTGCCAGCAGCCGGCGAACAGGGGCCCTCCAAGAGACCCAGTACTTC.

The chain employs TRBV19 and TRBJ2-1, with 7 positions matching TRBD1. The CDR3 totals 19 residues. Germline CDR1 is LNHDA and CDR2 is SQIVND (reference sequence). V lost 11 bases to trimming and J lost 3 bases; unmatched junction nucleotides: 25. CDR3 DNA sequence: TGTGCCCTTAGTATGGTTCGGGACAGAGAAACTTTATACTACAATGAGCAGTTCTTC. Encoded protein: CALSMVRDRETLYYNEQFF.

The V gene is TRBV3-1 (or the pseudogene TRBV3-2), the J gene TRBJ1-2; 7 nucleotides match TRBD1. The CDR3 has 11 residues. V was pared by 4 bases and J by 8 bases, with 1 base of the junction left unmatched. CDR1 LGHDT and CDR2 YNNKEL come from the germline V gene (reference sequence). The CDR3 protein is CASSRGGGYTF. DNA for the CDR3: TGTGCCAGCAGCCGAGGGGGCGGCTACACCTTC.

The chain joins TRBV12-5 to TRBJ2-3; 8 bases are shared with TRBD2. CDR3 length equals 12 residues. Germline CDR1 and CDR2: LGHNT and FRNRAP. With 9 bases clipped from V and 5 bases from J, the junction kept 4 bases outside the gene matches. The CDR3 sequence is CASGGAGDTQYF. Written as DNA, the CDR3 is TGTGCTAGCGGGGGGGCCGGAGATACGCAGTATTTT.

The CDR3 sequence: CASSQEPLRSGEQYF. The CDR3 bases are TGCGCCAGCAGCCAAGAGCCACTTAGGTCGGGCGAGCAGTACTTC. This chain uses TRBV4-1 with TRBJ2-7, with unresolved D. V was cut by 0 bases and J by 6 bases, with 15 bases left in between. The CDR3 spans 15 residues. Germline loops: CDR1 MGHRA, CDR2 YSYEKL.

This sequence joins TRBV7-2 and TRBJ1-2; 11 bases match TRBD1. Looked up from germline, CDR1 is SGHTA and CDR2 is FQGNSA. The CDR3 spans 16 residues. J gave up 6 bases and V 1 base, and 7 bases lay outside the gene matches. The CDR3 DNA reads TGTGCCAGCAGCTTAGGGCTGGGACAGGGGGTTGATGGCTACACCTTC. This gives the protein CASSLGLGQGVDGYTF.

The V gene is TRBV24-1, the J gene TRBJ2-1, with 11 bases that match TRBD2. CDR1 is KGHDR and CDR2 is SFDVKD in the germline V gene. This CDR3 is built from 18 residues. The V and J ends lost 3 bases and 4 bases, in that order; junction bases with no gene match: 10. CDR3 loop: CATSDATSGGHNYNEQFF. The CDR3 DNA follows: TGTGCCACCAGTGATGCTACTAGCGGGGGCCATAATTACAATGAGCAGTTCTTC.

This clone was recorded once. The CDR3 DNA sequence: TGTGCTAGTGGCCGAGACAGGGGTATCACTGAAGCTTTCTTT. Protein product: CASGRDRGITEAFF. The gene calls are TRBV12-5 and TRBJ1-1, with TRBD1 identical over 8 bases. Per germline, CDR1 LGHNT and CDR2 FRNRAP. V shed 6 bases and J 4 bases; nucleotides not matched to a gene: 7. The CDR3 has 14 residues.

The rearrangement links TRBV24-1 to TRBJ2-1; 14 positions match TRBD2. The CDR3 length is 17 residues. The J segment lost 7 bases and the V segment lost 1 base, leaving 5 bases of the junction unmatched. Germline V gene lookup returns CDR1 KGHDR and CDR2 SFDVKD. This chain's CDR3 is CATSDFQTSGGANEQFF. In nucleotides, the CDR3 is TGTGCCACCAGTGATTTCCAGACTAGCGGGGGGGCGAATGAGCAGTTCTTC.

This chain uses TRBV18 with TRBJ2-7, with 9 bases identical to TRBD1. There are 15 residues in the CDR3. Germline V gene data show CDR1 as KGHSH and CDR2 as LQKENI. V dropped 0 bases and J dropped 7; count of bases not matched to a gene: 7. The DNA of the CDR3 is TGTGCCAGCTCACCACCGGGGACAGGGAAATTAGAGCAGTACTTC. Amino acids: CASSPPGTGKLEQYF.

The chain joins TRBV9 to TRBJ2-2; a possible D gene is TRBD1 (5 bases). Looked up from germline, CDR1 is SGDLS and CDR2 is YYNGEE. The CDR3 totals 14 residues. The ends were cut back, 4 bases at V and 8 bases at J, with 15 bases in the middle. The CDR3 protein is CASSFRAHPGELFF. CDR3 DNA sequence: TGTGCCAGCAGCTTCAGGGCCCACCCGGGGGAGCTGTTTTTT.

J is TRBJ2-2 and V is TRBV7-8, with 7 nucleotides matching TRBD1. Germline V lookup: CDR1 SGHVS, CDR2 FQNEAQ. V gave up 6 bases and J gave up 4 bases; unmatched junction bases: 8. This CDR3 comprises 15 residues. For the CDR3, the DNA is TGTGCCAGCAGTGGGATGGACAGGTCCACCGGGGAGCTGTTTTTT. This sequence encodes CASSGMDRSTGELFF.

The genes are TRBV7-3 and TRBJ1-5; D is undetermined. V shed 1 base and J shed 0 bases, with 4 bases lying between them. Per the germline V gene, CDR1 is SGHTA and CDR2 is FQGTGA. The length of the CDR3 is 14 residues. CDR3 coding DNA: TGTGCCAGCAGCTTAAGTCTTAGCAATCAGCCCCAGCATTTT. This encodes CASSLSLSNQPQHF.

The J gene is TRBJ2-7, the V gene TRBV6-1; D possibly corresponds to TRBD2 (5 bases). Germline lookup yields CDR1 MNHNS and CDR2 SASEGT. CDR3 length: 15 residues. The V gene lost 1 base and the J gene lost 3 bases, with 13 bases spanning the gap. This chain's CDR3 is CASSEDVSGLYEQYF. DNA for the CDR3: TGTGCCAGCAGTGAAGATGTGAGCGGACTCTACGAGCAGTACTTC.

The chain recombines TRBV10-3 with TRBJ2-5, with D possibly matching TRBD1 (6 bases). This CDR3 is built from 13 residues. Per germline, CDR1 ENHRY and CDR2 SYGVKD. Deletions cut 3 bases from V and 5 bases from J, with 10 bases between. Here the CDR3 reads CAISDTGLETQYF. The CDR3 nucleotides read TGTGCCATCAGTGATACAGGGTTGGAGACCCAGTACTTC.

This chain connects TRBV9 to TRBJ2-7; TRBD1 might be the D (7 bases). The CDR3 has 15 residues. Germline V gene data show CDR1 as SGDLS and CDR2 as YYNGEE. V was trimmed by 2 bases and J by 1 base, leaving 13 bases between them. The CDR3 here is CASSVRGDRSYEQYF. Written as DNA, the CDR3 is TGTGCCAGCAGCGTCCGCGGGGACAGATCCTACGAGCAGTACTTC.